Listed below are T cell receptor beta chains from one sample, sequenced in a study of breast tumors, draining lymph nodes, adjacent tissues. TCRdb independently ran MiXCR on the multiplex PCR reads; one entry per CDR3 protein. The data show about 100,000 distinct CDR3 sequences, with around 21% seen just once and 1% to 1.5% held by the top ten. The sequenced material came from axillary lymph node tissue. The source of these receptors is a female donor with breast cancer. Some clones in this sample may be carry-over from other donors' samples. Each CDR3 is given with its conserved first and last residue. Each record gives: clone size, V gene, J gene, D gene, CDR3 DNA, CDR3 protein. A D gene is named only where the DNA matches it firmly. Not all rows give a size; the values are once, few, many and, for expanded clones, a class.

many	TRBV6-1	TRBJ2-1	.	TGTGCCAGCGTGGTAGGTGCCTACAATGAGCAGTTCTTC	CASVVGAYNEQFF
.	TRBV6-5	TRBJ1-1	.	TGTGCCAGCAGTTACGGCAGGGTGAACACTGAAGCTTTCTTT	CASSYGRVNTEAFF
few	TRBV5-8	TRBJ2-1	.	TGTGCCAGCAGCCCCTGGAGGGGTAATGAGCAGTTCTTC	CASSPWRGNEQFF
many	TRBV7-6	TRBJ2-5	.	TGTGCCAGCAGCACAGGACAGCTTGTTGGGTCGGAGACCCAGTACTTC	CASSTGQLVGSETQYF
many	TRBV5-1	TRBJ2-2	.	TGCGCCAGCAGCGAGATAAGTACCGGGGAGCTGTTTTTT	CASSEISTGELFF
.	TRBV30	TRBJ1-6	.	TGTGCCTGGAAGAATCGGGCGGTTGGTTCACCCCTCCACTTT	CAWKNRAVGSPLHF
many	TRBV19	TRBJ1-2	.	TGTGCCAGTGATACAGCGGGGGTCGGCTACACCTTC	CASDTAGVGYTF
many	TRBV5-4	TRBJ2-7	.	TGTGCCAGCAGCTTGTCCCCCGGGTCCCCTGTCTACGAGCAGTACTTC	CASSLSPGSPVYEQYF
many	TRBV10-1	TRBJ2-5	TRBD2	TGCGCCAGCAGTGCGGAGCGGGGCTTGGAGACCCAGTACTTC	CASSAERGLETQYF
many	TRBV19	TRBJ2-1	TRBD1	TGTGCCAGTAGTACGGGACAGGGGGTCAATGAGCAGTTCTTC	CASSTGQGVNEQFF
many	TRBV5-1	TRBJ2-3	.	TGCGCCAGCAGCTTAAACGGACAGAGCACAGATACGCAGTATTTT	CASSLNGQSTDTQYF
.	TRBV2	TRBJ1-1	.	TGTGCCAGCAGTGAAGAAGTGGGAGGGAACACTGAAGCTTTCTTT	CASSEEVGGNTEAFF
many	TRBV7-8	TRBJ2-1	.	TGTGCCAGCAGCTTACAATCCCGGGCCTACAATGAGCAGTTCTTC	CASSLQSRAYNEQFF
.	TRBV19	TRBJ2-7	.	TGTGCCAGCAGTGTTGCGGGACACGCGGCCTACGAGCAGTACTTC	CASSVAGHAAYEQYF
many	TRBV20-1	TRBJ2-5	TRBD2	TGCAGTGCTAGAGACGGACTAGCGGGGGGGCAAGAGACCCAGTACTTC	CSARDGLAGGQETQYF
many	TRBV7-6	TRBJ2-5	.	TGTGCCAGCAGCTCCGCCTGGGCAGCAACGACAGAAGAGACCCAGTACTTC	CASSSAWAATTEETQYF
many	TRBV29-1	TRBJ2-7	.	TGCAGCGCTCAAGGGGGGGACTCCTACGAGCAGTACTTC	CSAQGGDSYEQYF
many	TRBV6-1	TRBJ2-1	.	TGTGCCAGCAAATCCGTAGTCAATGAGCAGTTCTTC	CASKSVVNEQFF
few	TRBV28	TRBJ2-6	TRBD1	TGTGCCAGCAGCGACAGGGGGCCTGGGGCCAACGTCCTGACTTTC	CASSDRGPGANVLTF
many	TRBV6-6	TRBJ2-1	TRBD2	TGTGCCAGCAGTTACTCGCGCGGGAGGGTCCCGTTCTTC	CASSYSRGRVPFF
many	TRBV6-5	TRBJ2-7	.	TGTGCCAGCAGGATGGGGTCCTACGAGCAGTACTTC	CASRMGSYEQYF
many	TRBV19	TRBJ2-1	TRBD2	TGTGCCAGTAGTCTCAGCGGGGGGGTCGATGAGCAGTTCTTC	CASSLSGGVDEQFF
.	TRBV18	TRBJ2-5	.	TGTGCCAGCTCACCACCTTCTTTCCTAAAAGAGACCCAGTACTTC	CASSPPSFLKETQYF